This T cell receptor beta chain emerged from a study of glioma-infiltrating T cells. Whole-study context: About a million peripheral T cells were targeted at 4.5- to 10-fold coverage. General observations from the study: Tissue-blood divergence was below expectation in non-neoplastic patients, above in gliomas.

Using RNA template, CDR3s of TCR alpha and beta were amplified with iRepertoire arm-PCR. Using its own MiXCR run on the multiplex PCR reads, TCRdb lists one record per CDR3 protein. The sample carries around 390,000 distinct CDR3 sequences, roughly two fifths recorded once. Concerning this clonotype itself: Its specificity is unknown.

This CDR3 region has 13 residues. Germline V gene data show CDR1 as MNHEY and CDR2 as SMNVEV (reference sequence). V lost 3 bases and J 2 bases, leaving 8 bases between the germline ends. The sequenced sample was glioma tissue, nonneoplastic brain tissue, or PBMCs (not recorded which). V gene TRBV27 combines with J gene TRBJ2-7, with TRBD1 as a possible D gene (6 bases). The receptor was derived from a human donor with low-grade glioma or glioblastoma, undergoing nonglioma brain surgery, or in good health (not recorded which). The CDR3 nucleotides are TGTGCCAGCAGTTTCGGACAGACCTACGAGCAGTACTTC. It specifies CASSFGQTYEQYF.